This T cell receptor beta chain was obtained from a study of identifying expanded T cells in peripheral blood. Notes on the study in general: Variance in clone template counts between approximately two-week samples significantly increased with total template count across all healthy donors. Around 1.2 clones differed between technical replicates, versus approximately 17 and 20 over time.

The assay was immunoSEQ multiplex PCR, and TCRdb's table has in-frame clones only and misses some. Of 85,000 to 100,000 clones listed, 88% are singletons. As regards this clone: Its antigen is not identified.

The CDR3 runs to 13 residues. V was clipped by 0 bases and J by 6 bases, with 10 bases between them. The germline gives CDR1 SGDLS, CDR2 YYNGEE. The specimen sequenced was blood. The chain links TRBV9 to TRBJ2-7; no reliable D call. This sequence originates from a person aged 18 to 70 in good health. The CDR3 DNA reads TGTGCCAGCAGCGTAGCTCCGGGTCCCGAGCAGTACTTC. As protein: CASSVAPGPEQYF.